These 23 T cell receptor beta chains were sequenced from one sample in a study of blood T cell repertoires in COVID-19 (dated by TCRdb to 2020 to 2022). The method was the immunoSEQ multiplex PCR assay. TCRdb's version of the immuneACCESS table is confined to in-frame rearrangements and falls short of the full clone set. An unresolved V gene accounts for under half of the shortfall where checked; the remainder is of unknown origin. In this sample the table shows about 370,000 clones, roughly 90% of which occur a single time. About 3% of the sample is taken by the ten largest. The sequencing input was peripheral blood. These receptors all stem from a young woman with COVID-19, enrolled during active disease.

The V gene is TRBV2, the J gene TRBJ2-1, with 13 bases matching TRBD2. V trimming: 8 bases; J trimming: 5 bases; junction bases outside the gene matches: 3. The CDR3 covers 14 residues. Germline loops: CDR1 SNHLY, CDR2 FYNNEI. CDR3 protein: CASPLAGGHNEQFF. In DNA, the CDR3 is TGTGCCAGCCCACTAGCGGGGGGGCACAATGAGCAGTTCTTC.

This clone was seen ten or more times. The genes are TRBV5-5 and TRBJ2-3, with 7 bases identical to TRBD1. The CDR3 length is 18 residues. V dropped 6 bases and J dropped 2; count of bases not matched to a gene: 18. Germline V gives CDR1 SGHKS, CDR2 YYEKEE (reference sequence). DNA for the CDR3: TGTGCCAGCACAAAGCTCAATGGGCAGGGGGTACTCACAGATACGCAGTATTTT. Amino acids: CASTKLNGQGVLTDTQYF.

V is TRBV10-3 and J is TRBJ1-6, with 8 bases matching TRBD1. Germline values: CDR1 ENHRY, CDR2 SYGVKD. Germline trimming cut 0 bases from V and 0 bases from J; bases unmatched to any gene: 10. This CDR3 is built from 20 residues. CDR3 DNA sequence: TGTGCCATCAGTGAGTCTGATCCGGGACAGGCTCTCTCCTATAATTCACCCCTCCACTTT. Amino acids: CAISESDPGQALSYNSPLHF.

J is TRBJ1-4 and V is TRBV7-8; the D gene is possibly TRBD1 (6 bases). Germline CDR1 reads SGHVS; CDR2 reads FQNEAQ. There are 14 residues in the CDR3. The V end lost 5 bases, the J end lost 8 bases, and 15 bases lay between the germline ends. The CDR3 DNA is TGTGCCAGCAGCCCGACAGGAGTCAGGGAAAAACTGTTTTTT. It codes for CASSPTGVREKLFF. The variable domain in full, with the rest retrieved from reference TRBV7-8 and TRBJ1-4, is GAGVSQSPRYKVAKRGQDVALRCDPISGHVSLFWYQQALGQGPEFLTYFQNEAQLDKSGLPSDRFFAERPEGSVSTLKIQRTQQEDSAVYLCASSPTGVREKLFFGSGTQLSVL.

V usage is TRBV6-5 and J usage is TRBJ2-2, with 8 nucleotides matching TRBD1. V shed 4 bases and J 1 base; nucleotides not matched to a gene: 5. CDR3 length equals 16 residues. The germline V gene has CDR1 MNHEY and CDR2 SVGAGI. The DNA of the CDR3 is TGTGCCAGCAGTTTGTACAGGGGGGAGAACACCGGGGAGCTGTTTTTT. Encoded protein: CASSLYRGENTGELFF.

Comments on this clone: Since the CDR3 does not end with the conserved phenylalanine or tryptophan, this likely comes from a read error. The limits of the CDR3 on the DNA are not certain, so only TCRdb's listed CDR3 is given. V gene TRBV21-1 combines with J gene TRBJ2-7; the D call in the table, TRBD2, was not verified against the DNA. TRBV21-1 is reported as a pseudogene. The CDR3 is 12 residues long, ends included. CDR3 amino acids: CASSPNIAGKND.

This chain's CDR3 is CASSFSLNYGYTF. The CDR3 region has the DNA TGTGCCAGCAGTTTTTCCCTTAACTATGGCTACACCTTC. The V and J genes are TRBV12-3 or TRBV12-4 and TRBJ1-2, with D unclear. Trimming shortened V by 3 bases and J by 1 base, and 6 bases separated the two germline ends. The CDR3 is 13 residues long.

The chain has TRBV4-1 and TRBJ2-1; 9 nucleotides align to TRBD1. The CDR3 extends over 15 amino acids. The germline V gene encodes CDR1 MGHRA and CDR2 YSYEKL. J was trimmed by 4 bases and V by 4 bases; bases with no gene match: 5. The CDR3 reads CASSLDRGAYNEQFF. The DNA for the CDR3 is TGCGCCAGCAGCCTCGACAGGGGGGCGTACAATGAGCAGTTCTTC.

The CDR3 DNA sequence: TGTGCTAGTGGTCCCCCTACAGACACTGAAGCTTTCTTT. Residues: CASGPPTDTEAFF. The J gene is TRBJ1-1, the V gene TRBV12-5, with D unresolved. The ends were cut back, 5 bases at V and 3 bases at J, with 10 bases in the middle. CDR1 is LGHNT and CDR2 is FRNRAP in the germline V gene. The CDR3 covers 13 residues.

The chain joins TRBV2 to TRBJ2-2, with 10 positions matching TRBD1. CDR1 is SNHLY, CDR2 FYNNEI, per germline. The CDR3 runs to 16 residues. Unmatched junction bases numbered 10, after V lost 4 bases and J lost 8 bases. DNA for the CDR3: TGTGCCAGCAGTGGGGGACAGGGGTTCCCCATAGGGGAGCTGTTTTTT. Its protein is CASSGGQGFPIGELFF.

DNA for the CDR3: TGTGCCAGCAGCCAAGGATGGGACAGATCCTACGAGCAGTACGTC. Its translation: CASSQGWDRSYEQYV. This rearrangement joins TRBV14 to TRBJ2-7, with 7 bases that match TRBD1. The CDR3 has 15 amino acids. Per the germline V gene, CDR1 is SGHDN and CDR2 is FVKESK. V gave up 1 base and J gave up 1 base; unmatched junction bases: 4.

The chain links TRBV2 to TRBJ1-2; D is undetermined. Between the trimmed V and J ends, which lost 6 bases and 5 bases, there was a span of 7 bases. Germline V gives CDR1 SNHLY, CDR2 FYNNEI. CDR3 length: 11 residues. The CDR3, as DNA: TGTGCCAGCAGGGCCCAGTATGGCTACACCTTC. This sequence encodes CASRAQYGYTF.

A few counts support this clone. The chain employs TRBV21-1 and TRBJ1-5; whether TRBD1, the table's D call, matches the DNA was not checked. TRBV21-1 is labeled a pseudogene. The CDR3 runs 15 residues. CDR3 bases: TGTGCCAGCAGCAGGGGCTGGGTCCGGGATCAGCCCCAGCATTTT. Translation gives CASSRGWVRDQPQHF.

CDR3 in DNA: TGCGCCAGCCGCCCCGGGGGGCGGGAGGGCCCCTCTCGGACAGATACGCAGTATTTT. The encoded protein is CASRPGGREGPSRTDTQYF. The J gene is TRBJ2-3, the V gene TRBV10-1; 9 positions agree with TRBD2. Trimming at V came to 8 bases and at J to 3 bases, leaving 21 bases not matched to a gene. CDR1 WNHNN and CDR2 SYGVQD come from the germline V gene (reference sequence). The CDR3 loop spans 19 amino acids.

The chain uses TRBV5-4 and TRBJ1-4; D is unresolved. The CDR3 contains 18 residues. Germline values: CDR1 SGHNT, CDR2 YYREEE (reference sequence). V was clipped by 7 bases and J by 0 bases, with 22 bases between them. The CDR3: CASGAGVPGSTTNEKLFF. The CDR3 region has the DNA TGTGCCAGCGGAGCCGGTGTTCCTGGTTCCACAACTAATGAAAAACTGTTTTTT.

In DNA, the CDR3 is TGTGCCAGCAGCCAAAGACAAGCAATAAACTATGGCTACACCTTC. It codes for CASSQRQAINYGYTF. The chain carries TRBV6-5 and TRBJ1-2; unclear D gene. V was clipped by 6 bases and J by 2 bases, with 16 bases between them. Germline assignment: CDR1 MNHEY and CDR2 SVGAGI. The CDR3 is 15 amino acids.

The chain employs TRBV2 and TRBJ2-7; a weak D match, TRBD2 (5 bases). CDR3 length equals 15 residues. Germline loops: CDR1 SNHLY, CDR2 FYNNEI. With 2 bases removed from V and 2 bases from J, the gap between germline ends came to 13 bases. The CDR3: CASSEPSRGTYEQYV. The CDR3 DNA reads as TGTGCCAGCAGTGAACCAAGTAGAGGGACCTACGAGCAGTACGTC.

V is TRBV7-6 and J is TRBJ1-1, with a possible D match to TRBD1 (5 bases). V shed 1 base and J shed 4 bases, with 13 bases lying between them. This CDR3 comprises 15 residues. Germline assignment: CDR1 SGHVS and CDR2 FNYEAQ. The CDR3 reads CASSLGGGAVTEAFF. The CDR3, as DNA: TGTGCCAGCAGCTTAGGCGGTGGGGCCGTCACTGAAGCTTTCTTT.

This clone has a count of ten or more. This chain joins TRBV2 and TRBJ1-1, with 7 bases aligning to TRBD1. V shed 7 bases, J shed 1 base, and the junction held 3 bases outside the gene matches. Germline-derived CDR1 and CDR2 are SNHLY and FYNNEI. CDR3 length: 13 amino acids. CDR3 region: CASTRDRNTEAFF. For the CDR3, the DNA is TGTGCCAGCACCCGGGACAGGAACACTGAAGCTTTCTTT.

The CDR3 bases are TGTGCCAGCAGTTACTCGAGGGCCAGTGATGGCTACACCTTC. Amino acid sequence: CASSYSRASDGYTF. The V call is TRBV6-5, the J call TRBJ1-2, with D unresolved. Trimming took off 0 bases at V and 6 bases at J, with 11 bases between the two ends. CDR1 MNHEY and CDR2 SVGAGI come from the germline V gene. The CDR3 is made up of 14 amino acids.

The J gene is TRBJ1-4, the V gene TRBV28; possible D gene TRBD1, 5 bases. V lost 8 bases and J 8 bases, leaving 15 bases between the germline ends. CDR1 and CDR2 (germline): MDHEN, SYDVKM. This CDR3 contains 13 residues. CDR3 residues: CASGRDPVEKLFF. Here the CDR3 DNA reads TGTGCCAGCGGGAGGGACCCGGTCGAAAAACTGTTTTTT.

This sequence joins TRBV5-4 and TRBJ2-1, with 9 positions matching TRBD2. Germline loops: CDR1 SGHNT, CDR2 YYREEE (reference sequence). The CDR3 runs 17 residues. The junction had 11 bases not matched to a gene; V was cut back by 6 bases and J by 1 base. Here the CDR3 DNA reads TGTGCCAGCAACCGGGGGTTAGCGGGAGAATCCTACAATGAGCAGTTCTTC. Residues: CASNRGLAGESYNEQFF. Based on the CDR3 plus reference TRBV5-4 and TRBJ2-1, the full variable domain is ETGVTQSPTHLIKTRGQQVTLRCSSQSGHNTVSWYQQALGQGPQFIFQYYREEENGRGNFPPRFSGLQFPNYSSELNVNALELDDSALYLCASNRGLAGESYNEQFFGPGTRLTVL.

As DNA, the CDR3 is TGCGCCAGCAGCCACCATCGGTTCCGAGGCCCCTATAATTCACCCCTCCACTTT. It yields the protein CASSHHRFRGPYNSPLHF. This chain joins TRBV4-1 and TRBJ1-6; D is ambiguous. The germline V gene has CDR1 MGHRA and CDR2 YSYEKL. CDR3 length equals 18 residues. Trimming took off 3 bases at V and 2 bases at J, with 17 bases between the two ends.